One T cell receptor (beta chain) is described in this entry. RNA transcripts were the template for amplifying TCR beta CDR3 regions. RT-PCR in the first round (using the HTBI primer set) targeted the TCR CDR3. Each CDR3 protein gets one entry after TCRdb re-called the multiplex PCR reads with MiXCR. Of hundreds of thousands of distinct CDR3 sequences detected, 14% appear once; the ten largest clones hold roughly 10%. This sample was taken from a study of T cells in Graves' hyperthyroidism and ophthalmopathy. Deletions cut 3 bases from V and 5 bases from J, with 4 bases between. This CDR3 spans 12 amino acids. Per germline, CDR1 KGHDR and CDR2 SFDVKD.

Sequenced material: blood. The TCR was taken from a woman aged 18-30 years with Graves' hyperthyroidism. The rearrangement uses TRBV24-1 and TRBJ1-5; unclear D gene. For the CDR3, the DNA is TGTGCCACCAGTGATGTTGATCAGCCCCAGCATTTT. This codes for CATSDVDQPQHF.